A selection of T cell receptor beta chains follows, all from one sample in a study of blood T cell repertoires in COVID-19. Only in-frame clones appear in the TCRdb table, and some are missing; sequencing was by immunoSEQ multiplex PCR. The sample consists of around 200,000 clones, about 78% of them appearing once. Sample: peripheral blood. The receptors originated from a woman in her seventies with acute or convalescent COVID-19. Both conserved end residues are part of each CDR3. Fields, in order: V gene, J gene, D gene, CDR3 protein, CDR3 DNA. D genes are given only for firm matches.

V gene: TRBV7-9; J gene: TRBJ1-1; D gene: NA; CDR3 protein: CASRNTGAFVLMNTEAFF; CDR3 DNA: TGTGCCAGCAGAAATACAGGAGCCTTTGTCTTGATGAACACTGAAGCTTTCTTT
V gene: TRBV6-5; J gene: TRBJ1-2; D gene: NA; CDR3 protein: CASSYITGRGYTF; CDR3 DNA: TGTGCCAGCAGTTACATAACAGGACGGGGCTACACCTTC
V gene: TRBV9; J gene: TRBJ1-2; D gene: TRBD1; CDR3 protein: CASSLPGQGGKSYGYTF; CDR3 DNA: TGTGCCAGCAGCCTCCCGGGACAGGGGGGAAAGAGCTATGGCTACACCTTC
V gene: TRBV5-8; J gene: TRBJ1-5; D gene: TRBD1; CDR3 protein: CASSVPGQNQHF; CDR3 DNA: TGTGCCAGCAGCGTGCCGGGACAGAACCAGCATTTT
V gene: TRBV19; J gene: TRBJ2-5; D gene: NA; CDR3 protein: CASSIEQGQMETQYF; CDR3 DNA: TGTGCCAGTAGTATCGAACAGGGCCAAATGGAGACCCAGTACTTC
V gene: TRBV5-1; J gene: TRBJ2-2; D gene: TRBD1; CDR3 protein: CASRGPGQENTGELFF; CDR3 DNA: TGCGCCAGCAGGGGACCGGGACAGGAGAACACCGGGGAGCTGTTTTTT
V gene: TRBV19; J gene: TRBJ2-3; D gene: NA; CDR3 protein: CASSDTNTDTQYF; CDR3 DNA: TGTGCCAGTAGTGACACCAACACAGATACGCAGTATTTT
V gene: TRBV2; J gene: TRBJ1-6; D gene: NA; CDR3 protein: CASTKDTVNSPLHF; CDR3 DNA: TGTGCCAGCACCAAGGACACCGTCAATTCACCCCTCCACTTT
V gene: TRBV6-5; J gene: TRBJ1-1; D gene: NA; CDR3 protein: CASSYTTLGSEAFF; CDR3 DNA: TGTGCCAGCAGTTACACCACCCTAGGGAGTGAAGCTTTCTTT
V gene: TRBV7-9; J gene: TRBJ1-1; D gene: TRBD1; CDR3 protein: CASSPGQSNTEAFF; CDR3 DNA: TGTGCCAGCAGCCCGGGACAGTCGAACACTGAAGCTTTCTTT